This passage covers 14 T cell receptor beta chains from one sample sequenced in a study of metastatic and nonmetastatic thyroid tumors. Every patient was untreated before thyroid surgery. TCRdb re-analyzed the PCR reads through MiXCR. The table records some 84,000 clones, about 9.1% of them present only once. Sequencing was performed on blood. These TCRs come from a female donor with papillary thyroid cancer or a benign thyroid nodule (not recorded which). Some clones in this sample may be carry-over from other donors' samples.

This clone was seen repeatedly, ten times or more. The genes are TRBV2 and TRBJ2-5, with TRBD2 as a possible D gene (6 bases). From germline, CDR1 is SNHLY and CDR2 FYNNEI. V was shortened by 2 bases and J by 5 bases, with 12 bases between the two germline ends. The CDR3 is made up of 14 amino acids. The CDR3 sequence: CASSERAGRETQYF. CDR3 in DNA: TGTGCCAGCAGTGAACGGGCAGGGAGGGAGACCCAGTACTTC.

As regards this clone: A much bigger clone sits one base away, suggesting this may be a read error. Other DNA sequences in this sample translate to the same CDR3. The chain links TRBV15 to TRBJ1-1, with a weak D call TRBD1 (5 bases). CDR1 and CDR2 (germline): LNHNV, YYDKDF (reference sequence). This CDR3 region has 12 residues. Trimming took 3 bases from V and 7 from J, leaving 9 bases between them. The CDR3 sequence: CATSRAGGEAFF. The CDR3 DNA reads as TGTGCCACCAGCAGGGCGGGGGGTGAAGCTTTCTTT.

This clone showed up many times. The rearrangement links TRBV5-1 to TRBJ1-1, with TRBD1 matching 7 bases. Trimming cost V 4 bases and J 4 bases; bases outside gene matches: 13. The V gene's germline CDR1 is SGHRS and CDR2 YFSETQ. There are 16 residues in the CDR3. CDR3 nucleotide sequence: TGCGCCAGCAGCGACCGACAGGGAGTAAAGGGCACTGAAGCTTTCTTT. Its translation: CASSDRQGVKGTEAFF.

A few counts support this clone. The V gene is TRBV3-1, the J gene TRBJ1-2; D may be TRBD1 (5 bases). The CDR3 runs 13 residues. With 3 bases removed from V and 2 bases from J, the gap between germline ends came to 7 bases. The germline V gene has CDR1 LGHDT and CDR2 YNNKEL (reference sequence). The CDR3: CASSQGRNYGYTF. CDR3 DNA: TGTGCCAGCAGCCAGGGACGGAACTATGGCTACACCTTC.

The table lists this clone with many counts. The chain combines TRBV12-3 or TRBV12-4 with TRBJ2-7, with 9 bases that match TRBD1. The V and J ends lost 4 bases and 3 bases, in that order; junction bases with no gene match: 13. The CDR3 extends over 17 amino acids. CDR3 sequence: CASSSDRDRVSHYEQYF. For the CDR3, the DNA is TGTGCCAGCAGTTCCGACCGGGACAGGGTTTCCCACTACGAGCAGTACTTC.

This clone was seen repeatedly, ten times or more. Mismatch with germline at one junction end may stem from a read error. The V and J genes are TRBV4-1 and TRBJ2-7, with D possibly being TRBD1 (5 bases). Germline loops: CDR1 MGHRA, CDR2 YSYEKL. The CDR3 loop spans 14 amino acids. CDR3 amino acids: CASSQERGSYGQYF. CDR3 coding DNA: TGCGCCAGCAGCCAAGAAAGGGGCTCCTACGGGCAGTACTTC.

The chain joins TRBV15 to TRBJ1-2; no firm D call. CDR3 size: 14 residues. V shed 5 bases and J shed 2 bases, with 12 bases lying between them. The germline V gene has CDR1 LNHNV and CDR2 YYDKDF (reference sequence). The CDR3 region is CATSLKDGNYGYTF. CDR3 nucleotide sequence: TGTGCCACCAGCCTCAAGGACGGAAACTATGGCTACACCTTC.

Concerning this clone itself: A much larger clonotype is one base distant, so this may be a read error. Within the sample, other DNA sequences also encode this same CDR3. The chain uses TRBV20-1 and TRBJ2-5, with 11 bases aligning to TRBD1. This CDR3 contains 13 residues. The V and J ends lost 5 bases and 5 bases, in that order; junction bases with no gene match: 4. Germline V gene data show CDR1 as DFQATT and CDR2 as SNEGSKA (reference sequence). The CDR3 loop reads CSAGQGARETQYF. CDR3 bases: TGCAGTGCTGGACAGGGGGCGCGTGAGACCCAGTACTTC.

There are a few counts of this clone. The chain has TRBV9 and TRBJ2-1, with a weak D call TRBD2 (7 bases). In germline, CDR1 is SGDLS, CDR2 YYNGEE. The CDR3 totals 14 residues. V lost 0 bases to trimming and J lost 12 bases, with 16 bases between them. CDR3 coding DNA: TGTGCCAGCAGCGTAGGCGAGGGGGGGCCCGGGCAGTTCTTC. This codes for CASSVGEGGPGQFF.

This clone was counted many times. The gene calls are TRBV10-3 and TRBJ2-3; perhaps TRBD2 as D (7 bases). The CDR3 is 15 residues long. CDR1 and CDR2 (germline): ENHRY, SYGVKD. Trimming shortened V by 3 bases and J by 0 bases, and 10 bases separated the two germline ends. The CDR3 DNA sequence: TGTGCCATCAGTGACGAGGGGGGGAGCACAGATACGCAGTATTTT. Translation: CAISDEGGSTDTQYF.

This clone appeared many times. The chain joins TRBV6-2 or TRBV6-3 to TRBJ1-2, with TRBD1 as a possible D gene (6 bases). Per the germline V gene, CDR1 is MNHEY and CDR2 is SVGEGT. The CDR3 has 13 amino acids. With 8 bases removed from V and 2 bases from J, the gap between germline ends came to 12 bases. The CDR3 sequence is CASLRGGNYGYTF. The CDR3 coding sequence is TGTGCCAGCCTTCGGGGGGGCAACTATGGCTACACCTTC.

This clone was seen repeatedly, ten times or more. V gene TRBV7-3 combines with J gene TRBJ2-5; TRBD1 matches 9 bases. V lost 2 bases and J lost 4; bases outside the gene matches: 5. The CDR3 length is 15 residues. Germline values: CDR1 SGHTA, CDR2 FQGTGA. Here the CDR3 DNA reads TGTGCCAGCAGCTTAGGGACAGGGTGGGGAGAGACCCAGTACTTC. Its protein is CASSLGTGWGETQYF.

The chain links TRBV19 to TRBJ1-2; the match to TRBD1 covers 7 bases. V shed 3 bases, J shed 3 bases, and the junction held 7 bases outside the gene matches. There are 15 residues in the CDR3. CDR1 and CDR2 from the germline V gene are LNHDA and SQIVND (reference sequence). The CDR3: CASSIDAGTDYGYTF. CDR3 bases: TGTGCCAGTAGTATCGATGCCGGGACAGACTATGGCTACACCTTC. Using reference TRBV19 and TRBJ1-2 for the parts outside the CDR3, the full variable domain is DGGITQSPKYLFRKEGQNVTLSCEQNLNHDAMYWYRQDPGQGLRLIYYSQIVNDFQKGDIAEGYSVSREKKESFPLTVTSAQKNPTAFYLCASSIDAGTDYGYTFGSGTRLTVV.

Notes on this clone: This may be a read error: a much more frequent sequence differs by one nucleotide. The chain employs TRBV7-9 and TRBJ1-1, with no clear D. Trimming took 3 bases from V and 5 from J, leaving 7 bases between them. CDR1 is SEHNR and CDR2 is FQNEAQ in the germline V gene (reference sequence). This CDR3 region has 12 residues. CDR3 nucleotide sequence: TGTGCCAGCAGCTTTAAAGGTACTGAAGCTTTCTTT. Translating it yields CASSFKGTEAFF.